These 10 T cell receptor beta chains share one sample of origin, sequenced in a study of regulatory T cells in long-lasting Graves disease. Documented time point: newly diagnosed GD, antithyroid drugs for less than 3 months. Construction of the TCR library relied on RNA isolated from PBMCs. Arm-PCR with iRepertoire HTBI primers amplified the CDR3 regions for these TCR beta libraries. Each CDR3 protein gets one entry after TCRdb re-called the multiplex PCR reads with MiXCR. The sample shows about 320,000 distinct CDR3 sequences, under 20% of them seen only once. The material was peripheral blood mononuclear cells (PBMCs), obtained at new diagnosis, from a patient treated with antithyroid drugs. Receptors originate from a female donor with Graves disease.

There are many counts of this clonotype. The gene calls are TRBV3-1 and TRBJ1-1, with D hard to call. CDR1 and CDR2 (germline): LGHDT, YNNKEL (reference sequence). The CDR3 has 16 amino acids. Deletions cut 0 bases from V and 4 bases from J, with 15 bases between. CDR3 coding DNA: TGTGCCAGCAGCCAAGATAAGGAGGGTCGATCCACTGAAGCTTTCTTT. This encodes CASSQDKEGRSTEAFF. Full variable domain (missing parts from reference TRBV3-1 and TRBJ1-1): DTAVSQTPKYLVTQMGNDKSIKCEQNLGHDTMYWYKQDSKKFLKIMFSYNNKELIINETVPNRFSPKSPDKAHLNLHINSLELGDSAVYFCASSQDKEGRSTEAFFGQGTRLTVV.

Points on this clonotype: A clone one base away is much larger, so this may be a read error. This rearrangement joins TRBV2 to TRBJ2-4; 7 positions agree with TRBD1. CDR3 length equals 14 residues. CDR1 SNHLY and CDR2 FYNNEI come from the germline V gene. CDR3 amino acids: CASRQGQSKNIQHF. As DNA, the CDR3 is TGTGCCAGCAGACAGGGACAGTCCAAAAACATTCAGCACTTC.

The chain recombines TRBV20-1 with TRBJ1-1, with a possible D match to TRBD1 (5 bases). Germline-derived CDR1 and CDR2 are DFQATT and SNEGSKA (reference sequence). This CDR3 region has 13 residues. V was shortened by 0 bases and J by 2 bases, with 7 bases between the two germline ends. CDR3 sequence reads: CSAREDSNTEAFF. The CDR3 bases are TGCAGTGCTAGAGAAGACAGTAACACTGAAGCTTTCTTT.

CDR3 nucleotides: TGTGCCAGCAATTCGGGGAGGGACACCGGGGAGCTGTTTTTT. It is translated as CASNSGRDTGELFF. V gene TRBV13 combines with J gene TRBJ2-2; 7 bases align to TRBD2. The CDR3 spans 14 residues. V gave up 7 bases and J gave up 3 bases; unmatched junction bases: 5. The V gene's germline CDR1 is PRHDT and CDR2 FYEKMQ (reference sequence).

This clonotype was seen at least ten times. At one boundary the junction diverges from the germline segment, which might be a read error. The chain combines TRBV5-4 with TRBJ2-1; no firm D call. CDR1 is SGHNT and CDR2 is YYREEE in the germline V gene (reference sequence). This CDR3 has 14 residues. For the CDR3, the DNA is TGTGCCATCAGCCTACCGGACCCGACCAATGAGCAGTTCTTC. It specifies CAISLPDPTNEQFF. Together with reference TRBV5-4 and TRBJ2-1, the CDR3 gives the full variable domain: ETGVTQSPTHLIKTRGQQVTLRCSSQSGHNTVSWYQQALGQGPQFIFQYYREEENGRGNFPPRFSGLQFPNYSSELNVNALELDDSALYLCAISLPDPTNEQFFGPGTRLTVL.

This clonotype was picked up many times. The chain carries TRBV5-1 and TRBJ2-1; either TRBD1 or TRBD2 may supply D (6 bases each). The CDR3 runs 16 residues. V lost 3 bases to trimming and J lost 6 bases, with 19 bases between them. Germline V CDR1 and CDR2: SGHRS, YFSETQ. CDR3 region: CASSSTTGGVSNEQFF. CDR3 coding DNA: TGCGCCAGCAGCTCCACGACAGGCGGGGTGAGCAATGAGCAGTTCTTC.

In its sample, this clonotype was seen a few times. The V and J genes are TRBV28 and TRBJ2-5; D gene uncertain. There are 11 residues in the CDR3. The germline gives CDR1 MDHEN, CDR2 SYDVKM. The V end was cut by 3 bases, the J end by 7 bases, with 6 bases between. The CDR3 region is CASSFPGTQYF. The CDR3 region has the DNA TGTGCCAGCAGTTTTCCGGGGACCCAGTACTTC.

The table lists this clonotype with many counts. The rearrangement links TRBV27 to TRBJ2-7, with D possibly matching TRBD2 (5 bases). V lost 5 bases and J 2 bases, leaving 19 bases between the germline ends. The CDR3 is 16 amino acids. Germline CDR1 reads MNHEY; CDR2 reads SMNVEV (reference sequence). In DNA form, the CDR3 reads TGTGCCAGCAGTCCGATGGACGGGAAGCTAACCTACGAGCAGTACTTC. Its translation: CASSPMDGKLTYEQYF.

This clonotype was recorded only once. In DNA form, the CDR3 reads TGTGCCAGCAGCCCTAGCGGGAGAGGGCAGGAGACCCAGTACTTC. Translated: CASSPSGRGQETQYF. The chain has TRBV3-1 and TRBJ2-5; 10 nucleotides agree with TRBD2. The germline gives CDR1 LGHDT, CDR2 YNNKEL (reference sequence). This CDR3 has 15 amino acids. The V gene end was trimmed by 4 bases and the J gene end by 5 bases; junction bases not matched to a gene: 7.

This clonotype was seen ten or more times. The genes are TRBV19 and TRBJ2-5, with D perhaps given as TRBD1 or TRBD2 (5 bases each). The CDR3 runs to 14 residues. Trimming removed 5 bases at V and 7 bases at J, with 17 bases between. Germline V gene sequence: CDR1 LNHDA, CDR2 SQIVND (reference sequence). The CDR3 region is CASSPIRDLGTQYF. In nucleotides, the CDR3 is TGTGCCAGTAGTCCAATCCGGGACCTAGGGACCCAGTACTTC. Drawing the rest from reference TRBV19 and TRBJ2-5, the complete variable domain is DGGITQSPKYLFRKEGQNVTLSCEQNLNHDAMYWYRQDPGQGLRLIYYSQIVNDFQKGDIAEGYSVSREKKESFPLTVTSAQKNPTAFYLCASSPIRDLGTQYFGPGTRLLVL.